The present T cell receptor beta chain was sequenced within a study of shared clonotypes between healthy human individuals. The study drew its donors from healthy HIV-negative adults without recent acute infections or vaccinations. Every donor, a Caucasian adult, lived in Nashville, Tennessee. The protocol was immunoSEQ multiplex PCR, while the TCRdb copy is restricted to in-frame clones and leaves out a portion. This sample has about 500,000 clones, with roughly three quarters found just once. The V gene lost 5 bases and the J gene lost 3 bases, with 8 bases spanning the gap. The CDR3 length is 11 residues. In germline, CDR1 is DFQATT, CDR2 SNEGSKA (reference sequence).

The sequencing sample was made of PBMCs. The chain links TRBV20-1 to TRBJ2-7, with D possibly called TRBD1 or TRBD2 (5 bases each). The sequence came from a woman aged 40 to 50 in good health. Some clones in this sample may be carry-over from other donors' samples. The CDR3 nucleotides are TGCAGTGCTGGGGACCTCTACGAGCAGTACTTC. This sequence encodes CSAGDLYEQYF.